The entry that follows covers one TCR beta chain sequence. Its target is not known. This sample was taken from a study of stem cell transplantation in POMP-related autoinflammatory disease. Study observations and caveats: Across all analyzed T-cell subsets, patients with PRAID tended toward reduced diversity and increased clonality.

The CDR3 totals 14 residues. The germline V gene encodes CDR1 SNHLY and CDR2 FYNNEI. V lost 4 bases and J 2 bases, leaving 9 bases between the germline ends. Only in-frame clones appear in the TCRdb table, and some are missing; sequencing was by immunoSEQ multiplex PCR. The table records several thousand clones, around 83% of them present only once. This TCR derives from a human donor in good health. Sequencing was done on a sample of a CXCR5-defined cell subset from PBMCs. The rearrangement uses TRBV2 and TRBJ1-5; possibly TRBD1 for D (5 bases). This chain's CDR3 is CASSGSGGNQPQHF. The CDR3 coding sequence is TGTGCCAGCAGTGGTTCGGGGGGCAATCAGCCCCAGCATTTT.